These 10 T cell receptor beta chains share one sample of origin, sequenced in a study of human T cells and chemical hapten exposure. MiXCR, applied by TCRdb to the RACE reads, yields one record per CDR3 protein. The sample holds about 50,000 distinct CDR3 sequences, about 3.9% seen once. The time point denotes: healthy volunteer bleed at 2 weeks. From whole blood left unfractionated, total RNA was extracted. The specimen sequenced was whole blood. These receptors originate from a female donor in good health. Some clones in this sample may be carry-over from other donors' samples.

This clonotype was counted once. This may be a read error: a much more frequent sequence differs by one nucleotide. This chain joins TRBV12-3 or TRBV12-4 and TRBJ1-3; perhaps TRBD1 as D (5 bases). This CDR3 contains 15 residues. CDR3 sequence (DNA): TGTGCCAGCAGTTTGACAGACCTATCTGGAAGCACCATATATTTT. Translated, it gives CASSLTDLSGSTIYF.

This clonotype was seen ten or more times. The rearrangement joins TRBV28 to TRBJ1-5; D perhaps matches TRBD1 (6 bases). The germline CDR1 and CDR2 sequences are MDHEN and SYDVKM. Trimming shortened V by 1 base and J by 6 bases, and 13 bases separated the two germline ends. CDR3 length: 15 residues. CDR3 sequence: CASSLSGRGIQPQHF. The CDR3 DNA is TGTGCCAGCAGTTTATCGGGCAGGGGCATTCAGCCCCAGCATTTT.

This clonotype was observed many times. The chain links TRBV12-3 or TRBV12-4 to TRBJ2-7; D is uncertain. The CDR3 totals 15 residues. V lost 4 bases and J lost 7, with 20 bases in between. In DNA form, the CDR3 reads TGTGCCAGCAGTTCCTCTCGTGGGGTCGGCCGAGAGCAGTACTTC. Translation: CASSSSRGVGREQYF.

This clonotype came up many times. V and J are TRBV10-3 and TRBJ1-4, with 10 bases identical to TRBD1. The junction had 5 bases not matched to a gene; V was cut back by 6 bases and J by 1 base. In germline, CDR1 is ENHRY, CDR2 SYGVKD. The CDR3 sequence is 16 residues long. CDR3 in amino acids: CAISLGQGETNEKLFF. The CDR3 DNA is TGTGCCATCAGCCTCGGACAGGGGGAAACTAATGAAAAACTGTTTTTT.

This clonotype was seen a few times. The rearrangement joins TRBV9 to TRBJ1-5; TRBD1 might be the D (5 bases). CDR1 and CDR2 from the germline V gene are SGDLS and YYNGEE. The V gene lost 6 bases and the J gene lost 2 bases, with 15 bases spanning the gap. There are 15 residues in the CDR3. The chain's CDR3 is CASTRRAGGNQPQHF. The DNA of the CDR3 is TGTGCCAGCACCCGAAGGGCGGGGGGCAATCAGCCCCAGCATTTT.

This clonotype has a count of ten or more. The rearrangement links TRBV4-3 to TRBJ1-6, with 8 bases lining up with TRBD1. In germline, CDR1 is LGHNA, CDR2 YSLEER. CDR3 size: 14 residues. V lost 1 base, J lost 8 bases, and 1 base stayed unmatched. CDR3 nucleotide sequence: TGCGCCAGCAGCCAAGCAGGGGGCGATTCACCCCTCCACTTT. Translating it yields CASSQAGGDSPLHF.

This clonotype was picked up many times. The chain couples TRBV29-1 to TRBJ1-1; 9 bases map to TRBD1. This CDR3 comprises 13 residues. Trimming took 5 bases from V and 8 from J; bases not matched to a gene: 9. The germline CDR1 and CDR2 sequences are SQVTM and ANQGSEA. The CDR3 bases are TGCAGCGTTCAAAACAGGGGGCCTTTGGAAGCTTTCTTT. It codes for CSVQNRGPLEAFF.

The sample holds many counts of this clonotype. The junction departs from the called germline gene at one end, perhaps through a read error. CDR3 sequence: CSAREPQGHTEAFF. In nucleotides, the CDR3 is TGCAGTGCCAGAGAGCCACAGGGTCACACTGAAGCTTTCTTT. This sequence joins TRBV20-1 and TRBJ1-1; D possibly corresponds to TRBD1 (6 bases). The CDR3 runs 14 residues. CDR1 and CDR2 from the germline V gene are DFQATT and SNEGSKA (reference sequence).

This clonotype was seen a handful of times. Possible read error: a much larger clone is one base away. The chain links TRBV12-3 or TRBV12-4 to TRBJ1-1; 7 nucleotides agree with TRBD1. The V segment lost 1 base and the J segment 5 bases; nucleotides outside the gene matches: 7. The CDR3 sequence is 15 residues long. The CDR3 DNA sequence: TGTGCCAGCAGTTTAGGACAGGGATGGAAAACTGAAGCTTTCTTT. It specifies CASSLGQGWKTEAFF.

This clonotype was detected ten times or more. This rearrangement joins TRBV10-3 to TRBJ2-6, with 10 bases matching TRBD1. CDR1 and CDR2 (germline): ENHRY, SYGVKD. This CDR3 contains 17 residues. V gave up 10 bases and J gave up 4 bases; unmatched junction bases: 13. CDR3 sequence reads: CATDPGTGVSGANVLTF. Here the CDR3 DNA reads TGTGCCACTGACCCCGGGACAGGGGTTTCCGGGGCCAACGTCCTGACTTTC.